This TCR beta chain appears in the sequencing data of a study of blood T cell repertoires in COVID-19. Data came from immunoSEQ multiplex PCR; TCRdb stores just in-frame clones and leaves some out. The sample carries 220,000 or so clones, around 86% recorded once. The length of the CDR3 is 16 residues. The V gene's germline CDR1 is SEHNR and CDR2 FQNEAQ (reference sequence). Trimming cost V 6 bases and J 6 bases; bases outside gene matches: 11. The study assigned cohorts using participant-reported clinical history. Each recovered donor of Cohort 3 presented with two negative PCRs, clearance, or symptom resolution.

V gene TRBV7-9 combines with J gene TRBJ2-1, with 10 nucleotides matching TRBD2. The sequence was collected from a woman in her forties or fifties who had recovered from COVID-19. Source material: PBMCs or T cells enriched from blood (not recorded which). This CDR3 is CASRTPSGRVGNEQFF. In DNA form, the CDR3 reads TGTGCCAGCAGAACCCCGAGCGGGAGGGTTGGCAATGAGCAGTTCTTC.